The clone carrying this T cell receptor (beta chain) was recorded once. Its antigen is undetermined. The CDR3 is made up of 12 amino acids. V was trimmed by 9 bases and J by 7 bases, leaving 15 bases between them. Germline V gene lookup returns CDR1 MNHEY and CDR2 SVGAGI. These data are taken from a study of OX40 agonist ivuxolimab in advanced cancers. The study's findings and limits: Compared with CD4+, CD8+ T cells on average had more expanded clones. At 0.1 to 3.0 mg/kg and by week 6, clonal expansion occurred in CD4+ and CD8+ blood T cells. The authors also found low normalized T-cell clonal expansion in some nonresponders.

Assay: immunoSEQ multiplex PCR; the TCRdb copy retains only in-frame clones and omits some. In the table there are tens of thousands of clones, 81% of which are singletons. Sample: CD4+ or CD8+ T cells sorted from blood, taken in a trial of the OX40 agonist ivuxolimab. The clonotype comes from an adult with an advanced solid tumor such as melanoma, head and neck, liver or kidney cancer. This rearrangement joins TRBV6-5 to TRBJ1-2; the D gene is possibly TRBD1 (5 bases). In DNA form, the CDR3 reads TGTGCCAGTTTTAGGGACGAGGCTGGCTACACCTTC. It encodes CASFRDEAGYTF.